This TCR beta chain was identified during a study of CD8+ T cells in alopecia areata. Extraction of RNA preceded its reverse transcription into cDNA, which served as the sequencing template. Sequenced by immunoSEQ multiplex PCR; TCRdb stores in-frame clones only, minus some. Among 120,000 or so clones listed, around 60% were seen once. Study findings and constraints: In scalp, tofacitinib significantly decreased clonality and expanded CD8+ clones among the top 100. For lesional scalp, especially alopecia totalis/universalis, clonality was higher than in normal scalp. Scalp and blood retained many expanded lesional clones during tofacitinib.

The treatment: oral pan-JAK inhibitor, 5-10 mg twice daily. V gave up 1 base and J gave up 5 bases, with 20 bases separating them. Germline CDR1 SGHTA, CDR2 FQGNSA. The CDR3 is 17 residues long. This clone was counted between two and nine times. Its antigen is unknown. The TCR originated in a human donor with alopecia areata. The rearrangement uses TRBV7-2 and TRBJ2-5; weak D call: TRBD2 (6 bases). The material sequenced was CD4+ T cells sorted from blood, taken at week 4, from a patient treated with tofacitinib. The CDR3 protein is CASSLVWGGFGGETQYF. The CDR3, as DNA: TGTGCCAGCAGCTTAGTGTGGGGAGGATTCGGCGGGGAGACCCAGTACTTC.